The next 14 T cell receptor beta chains were all read from a single sample in a study of cytomegalovirus exposure and HLA in healthy donors. PCR used 60 Vbeta primers and 13 Jbeta primers. The table came from immunoSEQ multiplex PCR; TCRdb's copy has only in-frame clones and leaves some out. This sample has 75,000 to 90,000 clones, with 10% found just once. The sequencing sample was made of PBMCs. All receptors derive from a man aged 55 to 69 in good health and CMV-seropositive.

The table lists this clone with a few counts. The chain recombines TRBV30 with TRBJ1-6; tentatively, D is TRBD1 (5 bases). V was trimmed by 3 bases and J by 19 bases, leaving 22 bases between them. Per germline, CDR1 GTSNPN and CDR2 SVGIG (reference sequence). CDR3 size: 13 residues. CDR3 coding DNA: TGTGCCTGGAGCCCATCGCTCGGGGGACTTCGTCACTTT. It specifies CAWSPSLGGLRHF.

This rearrangement joins TRBV29-1 to TRBJ2-3; no clear D. V lost 8 bases and J 2 bases, leaving 8 bases between the germline ends. The CDR3 spans 11 residues. Germline V gene lookup returns CDR1 SQVTM and CDR2 ANQGSEA. The CDR3: CSFGLTDTQYF. CDR3 in DNA: TGCAGCTTCGGTCTCACAGATACGCAGTATTTT.

CDR3 sequence (DNA): TGTGCCAGCAGTTTAATCCGGTCCACTGAAGCTTTCTTT. As protein: CASSLIRSTEAFF. The chain links TRBV27 to TRBJ1-1, with D hard to call. V was shortened by 2 bases and J by 4 bases, with 8 bases between the two germline ends. CDR1 and CDR2 (germline): MNHEY, SMNVEV (reference sequence). The CDR3 is 13 amino acids.

The chain uses TRBV7-8 and TRBJ2-1; 7 nucleotides match TRBD1. V dropped 6 bases and J dropped 10; count of bases not matched to a gene: 15. Germline-derived CDR1 and CDR2 are SGHVS and FQNEAQ. CDR3 size: 15 residues. The DNA for the CDR3 is TGTGCCAGCAGTACCCAGGGGGTTTCCCCTTCAGAGCAGTTCTTC. Translating it yields CASSTQGVSPSEQFF.

The chain combines TRBV27 with TRBJ1-4, with D tentatively TRBD1 (6 bases). V was pared by 5 bases and J by 3 bases, with 16 bases between. Per germline, CDR1 MNHEY and CDR2 SMNVEV (reference sequence). The CDR3 has 16 residues. The CDR3 spells CASSPSRQAPNEKLFF. The DNA of the CDR3 is TGTGCCAGCAGTCCCTCGAGACAGGCGCCTAATGAAAAACTGTTTTTT.

This clone was counted a few times. The chain uses TRBV28 and TRBJ2-7; 8 bases agree with TRBD2. Germline V gives CDR1 MDHEN, CDR2 SYDVKM. The V and J ends lost 6 bases and 3 bases, in that order; junction bases with no gene match: 16. The length of the CDR3 is 17 residues. The chain's CDR3 is CASSRVGAGASFYEQYV. The CDR3, as DNA: TGTGCCAGCAGCCGGGTTGGAGCGGGGGCCTCATTCTACGAGCAGTACGTC.

The table lists this clone with a few counts. This rearrangement joins TRBV7-3 to TRBJ2-5; possibly TRBD2 for D (5 bases). The V gene lost 5 bases and the J gene lost 5 bases, with 18 bases spanning the gap. This CDR3 has 15 amino acids. CDR1 SGHTA and CDR2 FQGTGA come from the germline V gene. CDR3 in DNA: TGTGCCAGCAGCCCGCGGGCCCCCCAAGGCGAGACCCAGTACTTC. This translates into CASSPRAPQGETQYF. Full variable domain (missing parts from reference TRBV7-3 and TRBJ2-5): GAGVSQTPSNKVTEKGKYVELRCDPISGHTALYWYRQSLGQGPEFLIYFQGTGAADDSGLPNDRFFAVRPEGSVSTLKIQRTERGDSAVYLCASSPRAPQGETQYFGPGTRLLVL.

This clone appeared a few times. The same CDR3 arises from other DNA sequences in this sample as well. The chain recombines TRBV9 with TRBJ1-6, with TRBD1 matching 7 bases. This CDR3 has 15 residues. With V trimmed by 2 bases and J by 5 bases, 4 bases remained unmatched. Germline V lookup: CDR1 SGDLS, CDR2 YYNGEE. This chain's CDR3 is CASSVGDSDNSPLHF. Here the CDR3 DNA reads TGTGCCAGCAGCGTCGGGGACAGCGATAATTCACCCCTCCACTTT.

The chain links TRBV7-6 to TRBJ2-1, with 7 nucleotides matching TRBD1. CDR3 length equals 18 residues. With 3 bases clipped from V and 0 bases from J, the junction kept 11 bases outside the gene matches. Per germline, CDR1 SGHVS and CDR2 FNYEAQ. CDR3 nucleotides: TGTGCCAGCAGCTTTGGACAGGCGTACAGGAGCTCCTACAATGAGCAGTTCTTC. Its translation is CASSFGQAYRSSYNEQFF.

This clone was seen more than once but under ten times. The V gene is TRBV18, the J gene TRBJ1-1, with D hard to call. Deletions cut 1 base from V and 1 base from J, with 10 bases between. Germline V lookup: CDR1 KGHSH, CDR2 LQKENI. The CDR3 contains 15 residues. CDR3 DNA sequence: TGTGCCAGCTCACCACAGATTGAGAAGAACACTGAAGCTTTCTTT. It is translated as CASSPQIEKNTEAFF.

The chain has TRBV27 and TRBJ2-1, with TRBD1 matching over 8 bases. The CDR3 runs to 18 residues. The germline gives CDR1 MNHEY, CDR2 SMNVEV (reference sequence). The V gene end was trimmed by 1 base and the J gene end by 4 bases; junction bases not matched to a gene: 12. The CDR3 spells CASSLYLAGQGKYNEQFF. The CDR3 bases are TGTGCCAGCAGTTTATATCTGGCCGGACAGGGCAAGTACAATGAGCAGTTCTTC.

Only a few counts were recorded for this clone. J is TRBJ2-2 and V is TRBV5-4; D ambiguous. Trimming pared 3 bases from V and 3 bases from J, leaving 3 bases between. Germline CDR1 and CDR2: SGHNT and YYREEE (reference sequence). This CDR3 spans 12 amino acids. CDR3 nucleotides: TGTGCCAGCAGCTCTTACACCGGGGAGCTGTTTTTT. Translating gives CASSSYTGELFF. Using reference TRBV5-4 and TRBJ2-2 for the parts outside the CDR3, the full variable domain is ETGVTQSPTHLIKTRGQQVTLRCSSQSGHNTVSWYQQALGQGPQFIFQYYREEENGRGNFPPRFSGLQFPNYSSELNVNALELDDSALYLCASSSYTGELFFGEGSRLTVL.

The chain carries TRBV7-3 and TRBJ2-5; no definite D call. Between the trimmed V and J ends, which lost 3 bases and 6 bases, there was a span of 11 bases. Germline CDR1 reads SGHTA; CDR2 reads FQGTGA. CDR3 length: 13 residues. CDR3 protein: CASSFRSSQTQYF. The CDR3 DNA reads as TGTGCCAGCAGCTTTAGGAGTAGTCAGACCCAGTACTTC.

As regards this clone: Other DNA sequences from this sample encode an identical CDR3 as well. V is TRBV29-1 and J is TRBJ2-3, with 12 bases lining up with TRBD2. There are 14 residues in the CDR3. V lost 4 bases, J lost 4 bases, and 3 bases stayed unmatched. Germline V gene data show CDR1 as SQVTM and CDR2 as ANQGSEA. The CDR3: CSVVLAGGPDTQYF. The CDR3 DNA reads as TGCAGCGTTGTCCTAGCGGGAGGGCCAGATACGCAGTATTTT.